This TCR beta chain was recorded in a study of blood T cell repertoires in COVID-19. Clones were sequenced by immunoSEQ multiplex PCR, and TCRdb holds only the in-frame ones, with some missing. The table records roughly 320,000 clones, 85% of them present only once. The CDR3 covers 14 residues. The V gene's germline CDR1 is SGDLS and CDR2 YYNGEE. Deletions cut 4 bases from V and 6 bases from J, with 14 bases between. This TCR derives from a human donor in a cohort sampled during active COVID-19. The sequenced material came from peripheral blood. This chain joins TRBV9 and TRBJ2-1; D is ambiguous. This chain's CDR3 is CASSTFYSTNEQFF. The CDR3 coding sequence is TGTGCCAGCAGCACTTTTTACTCAACCAATGAGCAGTTCTTC. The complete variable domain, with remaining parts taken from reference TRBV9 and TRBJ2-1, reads DSGVTQTPKHLITATGQRVTLRCSPRSGDLSVYWYQQSLDQGLQFLIQYYNGEERAKGNILERFSAQQFPDLHSELNLSSLELGDSALYFCASSTFYSTNEQFFGPGTRLTVL.